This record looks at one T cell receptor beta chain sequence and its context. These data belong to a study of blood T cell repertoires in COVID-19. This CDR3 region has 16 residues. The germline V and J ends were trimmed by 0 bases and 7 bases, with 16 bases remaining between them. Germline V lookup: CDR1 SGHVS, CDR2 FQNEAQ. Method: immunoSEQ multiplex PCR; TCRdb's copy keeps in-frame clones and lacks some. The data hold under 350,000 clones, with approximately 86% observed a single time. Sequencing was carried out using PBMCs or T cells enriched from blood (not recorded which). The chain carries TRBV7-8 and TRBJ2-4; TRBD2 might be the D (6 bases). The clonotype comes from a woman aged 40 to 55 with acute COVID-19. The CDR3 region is CASSLANPGAGNIQYF. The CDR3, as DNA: TGTGCCAGCAGCTTAGCGAATCCCGGGGCGGGGAACATTCAGTACTTC.